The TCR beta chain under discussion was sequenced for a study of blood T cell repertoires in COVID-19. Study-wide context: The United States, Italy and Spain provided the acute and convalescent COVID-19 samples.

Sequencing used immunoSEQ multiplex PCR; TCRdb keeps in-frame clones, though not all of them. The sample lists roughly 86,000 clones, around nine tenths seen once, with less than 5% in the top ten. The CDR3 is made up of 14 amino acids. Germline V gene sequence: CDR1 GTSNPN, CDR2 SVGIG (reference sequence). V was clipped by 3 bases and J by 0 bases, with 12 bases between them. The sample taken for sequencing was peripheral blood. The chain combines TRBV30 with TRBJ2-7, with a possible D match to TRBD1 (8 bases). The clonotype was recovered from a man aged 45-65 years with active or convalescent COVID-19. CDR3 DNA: TGTGCCTGGAGAGCGGGACAGGTCTCCTACGAGCAGTACTTC. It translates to CAWRAGQVSYEQYF.